The 5 T cell receptor beta chains below were found in one sample sequenced in a study of blood T cell repertoires in COVID-19. Clones were read by immunoSEQ multiplex PCR, and TCRdb kept only the in-frame ones, dropping some. This table has around 190,000 clones, around nine tenths appearing once. Input material: peripheral blood. The receptors come from a man aged 25-45 years with acute or convalescent COVID-19.

This clone has just one count. The rearrangement uses TRBV19 and TRBJ2-7, with D possibly being TRBD2 (5 bases). The germline V gene encodes CDR1 LNHDA and CDR2 SQIVND (reference sequence). This CDR3 has 12 amino acids. V lost 3 bases to trimming and J lost 6 bases, with 9 bases between them. This chain's CDR3 is CASSIRSGEQYF. As DNA, the CDR3 is TGTGCCAGTAGTATCCGGAGCGGCGAGCAGTACTTC.

V is TRBV4-1 and J is TRBJ1-1; maybe TRBD1 (6 bases). CDR1 and CDR2 (germline): MGHRA, YSYEKL. The ends were cut back, 7 bases at V and 11 bases at J, with 14 bases in the middle. The CDR3 covers 11 residues. The CDR3 DNA is TGCGCCAGCAATTCAGGGGCAGCCGCTTTCTTT. This codes for CASNSGAAAFF.

V gene TRBV6-5 combines with J gene TRBJ1-5; tentative D call: TRBD1 (5 bases). The CDR3 sequence is 14 residues long. CDR1 MNHEY and CDR2 SVGAGI come from the germline V gene. The ends were cut back, 8 bases at V and 6 bases at J, with 17 bases in the middle. The CDR3 loop is CASGARGSVQPQHF. The CDR3 DNA reads TGTGCCAGCGGGGCAAGGGGTTCAGTTCAGCCCCAGCATTTT.

This clone has only one observation. Other DNA variants within this sample encode the same CDR3. CDR3 sequence: CASSLTGVNEQFF. The DNA for the CDR3 is TGCGCCAGCAGCTTGACAGGGGTCAATGAGCAGTTCTTC. V gene TRBV5-1 combines with J gene TRBJ2-1; 7 bases are a match to TRBD1. V was clipped by 1 base and J by 6 bases; unmatched bases: 1. CDR3 length equals 13 residues. The germline V gene encodes CDR1 SGHRS and CDR2 YFSETQ.

This clone showed up just a few times. The chain joins TRBV2 to TRBJ1-1, with D perhaps matching TRBD1 (5 bases). The CDR3 is made up of 15 amino acids. Germline values: CDR1 SNHLY, CDR2 FYNNEI. V gave up 7 bases and J gave up 0 bases, with 15 bases separating them. In nucleotides, the CDR3 is TGTGCCAGCATATCTAATGGGGCCCTGAACACTGAAGCTTTCTTT. The encoded protein is CASISNGALNTEAFF.